This TCR beta chain was recovered during a study of blood T cell repertoires in COVID-19. Study overall: In each case, the material was cDNA or gDNA derived from T cells, B-cell-depleted T cells, or PBMCs.

V was shortened by 5 bases and J by 4 bases, with 17 bases between the two germline ends. Germline V gene lookup returns CDR1 SEHNR and CDR2 FQNEAQ (reference sequence). This CDR3 has 16 amino acids. In the authors' workflow: How many nucleated cells were present was estimated from reference gene primer amplification. Profiling relied on immunoSEQ multiplex PCR, and the TCRdb table lists in-frame clones only, not all of them. D and trimming were read from the DNA, whereas the V and J calls and clone size are those reported in that table. The top ten clones hold about 4% of a sample with more than 200,000 clones, around 80% of them seen once. The count of this clone is one.

V is TRBV7-9 and J is TRBJ1-4, with no clear D. The specimen sequenced was peripheral blood. The sequence was obtained from a woman aged 40 to 50 with active or convalescent COVID-19. Written as DNA, the CDR3 is TGTGCCAGCAGCCCCTCGAACGTTAGACTTAATGAAAAACTGTTTTTT. Translating it yields CASSPSNVRLNEKLFF.